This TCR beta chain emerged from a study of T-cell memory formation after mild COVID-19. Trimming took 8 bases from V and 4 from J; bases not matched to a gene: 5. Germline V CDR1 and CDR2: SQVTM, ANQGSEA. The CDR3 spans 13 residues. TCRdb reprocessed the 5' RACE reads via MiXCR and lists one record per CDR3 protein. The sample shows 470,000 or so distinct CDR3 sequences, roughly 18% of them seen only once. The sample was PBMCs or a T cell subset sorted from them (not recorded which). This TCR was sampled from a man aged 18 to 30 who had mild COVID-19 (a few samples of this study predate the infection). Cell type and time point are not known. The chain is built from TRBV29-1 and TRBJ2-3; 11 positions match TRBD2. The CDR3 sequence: CSIKLAGADTQYF. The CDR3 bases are TGCAGCATTAAACTAGCGGGGGCAGATACGCAGTATTTT.